Listed below are T cell receptor beta chains from one sample, sequenced in a study of blood T cell repertoires in COVID-19. Sequenced by immunoSEQ multiplex PCR; TCRdb stores in-frame clones only, minus some. The sample includes about 190,000 clones, 60% to 80% of them seen just once. The sample was peripheral blood. The receptors stem from a man in his 60s with active or convalescent COVID-19. Each CDR3 is given with its conserved first and last residue. The D gene is left open where the match is weak.

TRBV5-1	.	TRBJ1-2	CASSSIQGGYGYTF
TRBV4-2	TRBD2	TRBJ2-7	CASSPRAGVLDYEQYF
TRBV12-5	TRBD2	TRBJ2-3	CASGLVLSGLAAPFKGPDTQYF
TRBV28	TRBD1	TRBJ1-2	CASSRDRLGYTF
TRBV5-1	TRBD1	TRBJ2-7	CASAGQGERDEQYF
TRBV7-8	.	TRBJ2-7	CASSLGTTGQYF
TRBV23-1	TRBD2	TRBJ2-7	CASSRGGKGFFYEQYF
TRBV11-2	TRBD1	TRBJ1-2	CASSPTGNDGYTF
TRBV6-6	TRBD2	TRBJ2-7	CASSYSASGIHEQYF
TRBV3-1/TRBV3-2	.	TRBJ2-7	CASSQAGTYEQYF
TRBV19	TRBD1	TRBJ1-4	CASRRTGSDEKLFF
TRBV3-1/TRBV3-2	.	TRBJ1-4	CASSQSGLGPANEKLFF
TRBV18	.	TRBJ2-7	CASSQGNDNEQYF
TRBV9	TRBD1	TRBJ2-7	CASTRTGDSYEQYF
TRBV6-4	.	TRBJ1-1	CASSAFFLNTEAFF
TRBV28	TRBD1	TRBJ1-5	CASSFWDRGYSNQPQHF
TRBV20-1	TRBD2	TRBJ2-7	CSASIRGRRLAAKSGLYEQYF
TRBV15	.	TRBJ1-4	CATGAVNEKLFF
TRBV5-5	TRBD2	TRBJ2-1	CASSLGGRRYNEQFF